The rows below give T cell receptor beta chains drawn from one sample of a study of blood T cell repertoires in COVID-19. The assay was immunoSEQ multiplex PCR, and TCRdb's table has in-frame clones only and misses some. This sample carries 85,000 to 95,000 clones, around 80% of them seen once, and the ten largest clones take 6% to 8.5%. Source material: peripheral blood. These receptors were obtained from a man between 70 and 80 years old with acute or convalescent COVID-19. Each CDR3 is given with its conserved first and last residue. D genes are given only for firm matches. Clone size, where shown, is once, few, many, or a class for clones that have expanded.

D gene: NA
J gene: TRBJ2-2
V gene: TRBV23-1
clone size: once
CDR3 DNA: TGCGCCAGCAGTCACCCTCAGGGGCTACCGAACACCGGGGAGCTGTTTTTT
CDR3 protein: CASSHPQGLPNTGELFF

D gene: TRBD1
J gene: TRBJ1-3
V gene: TRBV5-6
clone size: NA
CDR3 DNA: TGTGCCAGCAGCTCGACAGGGTTTGAATCTGGAAACACCATATATTTT
CDR3 protein: CASSSTGFESGNTIYF

D gene: TRBD1
J gene: TRBJ1-2
V gene: TRBV5-1
clone size: NA
CDR3 DNA: TGCGCCAGCAGCACCGGGACAGCCGACTATGGCTACACCTTC
CDR3 protein: CASSTGTADYGYTF

D gene: TRBD2
J gene: TRBJ2-2
V gene: TRBV24-1
clone size: NA
CDR3 DNA: TGTGCCACCAGTGCCGGGACTAGCGACGCCGGGGAGCTGTTTTTT
CDR3 protein: CATSAGTSDAGELFF

D gene: NA
J gene: TRBJ2-6
V gene: TRBV5-4
clone size: once
CDR3 DNA: TGTGCCAGCAGCCCGCGAGGGGGGGCCCTTCAGGGCACTGGGGCCAACGTCCTGACTTTC
CDR3 protein: CASSPRGGALQGTGANVLTF

D gene: NA
J gene: TRBJ1-1
V gene: TRBV29-1
clone size: few
CDR3 DNA: TGCAGCGTTTTCAGGAACACTGAAGCTTTCTTT
CDR3 protein: CSVFRNTEAFF

D gene: TRBD2
J gene: TRBJ2-3
V gene: TRBV27
clone size: NA
CDR3 DNA: TGTGCCAGCAGTCCCATGGGAGCGGGACCCACAGATACGCAGTATTTT
CDR3 protein: CASSPMGAGPTDTQYF

D gene: NA
J gene: TRBJ2-5
V gene: TRBV28
clone size: NA
CDR3 DNA: TGTGCCAGCAGTTCCGGACAGTGGGAGACCCAGTACTTC
CDR3 protein: CASSSGQWETQYF

D gene: TRBD2
J gene: TRBJ2-2
V gene: TRBV19
clone size: NA
CDR3 DNA: TGTGCCAGTAGTATTGGGGGGACTATCGCGAACACCGGGGAGCTGTTTTTT
CDR3 protein: CASSIGGTIANTGELFF

D gene: TRBD1
J gene: TRBJ2-1
V gene: TRBV24-1
clone size: NA
CDR3 DNA: TGTGCCACCAGTGATCCTGGGACAGGGGGGGGTGAGCAGTTCTTC
CDR3 protein: CATSDPGTGGGEQFF

D gene: TRBD1
J gene: TRBJ1-1
V gene: TRBV7-8
clone size: NA
CDR3 DNA: TGTGCCAGCAGCCCCCAAGGACAGGCTAACACTGAAGCTTTCTTT
CDR3 protein: CASSPQGQANTEAFF

D gene: NA
J gene: TRBJ1-2
V gene: TRBV19
clone size: NA
CDR3 DNA: TGTGCCAGTAGTATGGGTGGGGGACTCGGCTACACCTTC
CDR3 protein: CASSMGGGLGYTF

D gene: NA
J gene: TRBJ1-3
V gene: TRBV14
clone size: few
CDR3 DNA: TGTGCCAGCAGTCTCCCAGGGACTGGAGGAAACACCATATATTTT
CDR3 protein: CASSLPGTGGNTIYF

D gene: NA
J gene: TRBJ2-2
V gene: TRBV24-1
clone size: NA
CDR3 DNA: TGTGCCACCAGTGATCCCCGAGGCAGAAACACCGGGGAGCTGTTTTTT
CDR3 protein: CATSDPRGRNTGELFF

D gene: NA
J gene: TRBJ1-2
V gene: TRBV9
clone size: NA
CDR3 DNA: TGTGCCAGCAGCGTAGAACCGCCAGGGAAGGATGGCTACACCTTC
CDR3 protein: CASSVEPPGKDGYTF

D gene: NA
J gene: TRBJ1-3
V gene: TRBV6-5
clone size: NA
CDR3 DNA: TGTGCCAGCAGGTACCTTCTACAGGGTTCTGGAAACACCATATATTTT
CDR3 protein: CASRYLLQGSGNTIYF

D gene: NA
J gene: TRBJ1-1
V gene: TRBV12-3/TRBV12-4
clone size: NA
CDR3 DNA: TGTGCCAGCAGTTTAGCCGGGGGTCCCGAAGCTTTCTTT
CDR3 protein: CASSLAGGPEAFF

D gene: NA
J gene: TRBJ2-5
V gene: TRBV4-1
clone size: NA
CDR3 DNA: TGCGCCAGCAGCCAAGGCGTTCGATTGGAGGAGACCCAGTACTTC
CDR3 protein: CASSQGVRLEETQYF

D gene: TRBD2
J gene: TRBJ2-3
V gene: TRBV4-1
clone size: NA
CDR3 DNA: TGCGCCAGCAGCCAAGAAGGATCAGCGGGGGCGGATACGCAGTATTTT
CDR3 protein: CASSQEGSAGADTQYF

D gene: TRBD1
J gene: TRBJ2-1
V gene: TRBV27
clone size: NA
CDR3 DNA: TGTGCCAGCAGTATGACAGGGATCTATGAGCAGTTCTTC
CDR3 protein: CASSMTGIYEQFF

D gene: NA
J gene: TRBJ2-2
V gene: TRBV5-1
clone size: NA
CDR3 DNA: TGCGCCAGCAGCTTGGTCCCATGGGCCCCGTCCAACACCGGGGAGCTGTTTTTT
CDR3 protein: CASSLVPWAPSNTGELFF

D gene: NA
J gene: TRBJ2-2
V gene: TRBV10-3
clone size: NA
CDR3 DNA: TGTGCCATCAGTGGCGGGGTTGGTGGCACCGGGGAGCTGTTTTTT
CDR3 protein: CAISGGVGGTGELFF

D gene: NA
J gene: TRBJ1-5
V gene: TRBV2
clone size: once
CDR3 DNA: TGTGCCAGCAGTGACATCTATAGCAATCAGCCCCAGCATTTT
CDR3 protein: CASSDIYSNQPQHF

D gene: NA
J gene: TRBJ1-1
V gene: TRBV28
clone size: NA
CDR3 DNA: TGTGCCAGCAGTTCGCCTGGCGGGGGGGCGGCTGAAGCTTTCTTT
CDR3 protein: CASSSPGGGAAEAFF

D gene: TRBD2
J gene: TRBJ2-2
V gene: TRBV28
clone size: NA
CDR3 DNA: TGTGCCAGCAGTTTCCCGGGACTAGCGGGAGCTCGGACCGGGGAGCTGTTTTTT
CDR3 protein: CASSFPGLAGARTGELFF

D gene: TRBD1
J gene: TRBJ2-3
V gene: TRBV7-2
clone size: few
CDR3 DNA: TGTGCCAGCAGCTTTGGGACAGGGTACACAGATACGCAGTATTTT
CDR3 protein: CASSFGTGYTDTQYF

D gene: TRBD1
J gene: TRBJ1-5
V gene: TRBV6-5
clone size: NA
CDR3 DNA: TGTGCCAGTTTAGGACAGGTTGTGCTGAATCAGCCCCAGCATTTT
CDR3 protein: CASLGQVVLNQPQHF

D gene: TRBD1
J gene: TRBJ1-1
V gene: TRBV27
clone size: NA
CDR3 DNA: TGTGCCAGCAGACATGGACAGGGGGTAGGTGAAGCTTTCTTT
CDR3 protein: CASRHGQGVGEAFF

D gene: TRBD1
J gene: TRBJ1-2
V gene: TRBV2
clone size: NA
CDR3 DNA: TGTGCCAGCAGTGGACAGGGGTATGGCTACACCTTC
CDR3 protein: CASSGQGYGYTF

D gene: TRBD1
J gene: TRBJ2-1
V gene: TRBV5-1
clone size: NA
CDR3 DNA: TGCGCCAGCAGCTTGGTAGCCACCGGGACAGGGTTTTACAATGAGCAGTTCTTC
CDR3 protein: CASSLVATGTGFYNEQFF

D gene: NA
J gene: TRBJ1-1
V gene: TRBV6-5
clone size: NA
CDR3 DNA: TGTGCCAGCGCGCGGGGACGGGCGAACACTGAAGCTTTCTTT
CDR3 protein: CASARGRANTEAFF

D gene: NA
J gene: TRBJ1-2
V gene: TRBV19
clone size: NA
CDR3 DNA: TGTGCCAGTAGTATCGGGGACAACCTCTATGGCTACACCTTC
CDR3 protein: CASSIGDNLYGYTF

D gene: NA
J gene: TRBJ1-5
V gene: TRBV4-2
clone size: NA
CDR3 DNA: TGTGCCAGCAGCCAAGATATGACAGATAGCAATCAGCCCCAGCATTTT
CDR3 protein: CASSQDMTDSNQPQHF

D gene: NA
J gene: TRBJ1-1
V gene: TRBV19
clone size: NA
CDR3 DNA: TGTGCCAGTAGGGGGGACATGAACACTGAAGCTTTCTTT
CDR3 protein: CASRGDMNTEAFF

D gene: TRBD1
J gene: TRBJ2-7
V gene: TRBV6-5
clone size: NA
CDR3 DNA: TGTGCCAGCAGTTACAGGGGGCTAAGTAGGGAGCAGTACTTC
CDR3 protein: CASSYRGLSREQYF

D gene: TRBD1
J gene: TRBJ2-2
V gene: TRBV12-5
clone size: few
CDR3 DNA: TGTGCTAGTGGCCCCGGGACAGGGGGGACCGGGGAGCTGTTTTTT
CDR3 protein: CASGPGTGGTGELFF

D gene: NA
J gene: TRBJ1-1
V gene: TRBV25-1
clone size: NA
CDR3 DNA: TGTGCCAGCAGTGAATGGGCCTCAGTAACTGAAGCTTTCTTT
CDR3 protein: CASSEWASVTEAFF

D gene: NA
J gene: TRBJ1-2
V gene: TRBV2
clone size: NA
CDR3 DNA: TGTGCCAGCACCCAGCGAGGGTTAGCTAACTATGGCTACACCTTC
CDR3 protein: CASTQRGLANYGYTF

D gene: TRBD2
J gene: TRBJ2-3
V gene: TRBV4-2
clone size: NA
CDR3 DNA: TGTGCCAGCAGCCAGGAGACCGGGACTAGCATTTTCGATACGCAGTATTTT
CDR3 protein: CASSQETGTSIFDTQYF

D gene: NA
J gene: TRBJ1-2
V gene: TRBV7-9
clone size: few
CDR3 DNA: TGTGCCAGCAGCTTTACAGATAACTATGGCTACACCTTC
CDR3 protein: CASSFTDNYGYTF

D gene: NA
J gene: TRBJ1-4
V gene: TRBV7-2
clone size: NA
CDR3 DNA: TGTGCCAGCAGCCTCCAAACAGGGCATCATGCTAATGAAAAACTGTTTTTT
CDR3 protein: CASSLQTGHHANEKLFF

D gene: NA
J gene: TRBJ1-5
V gene: TRBV7-2
clone size: NA
CDR3 DNA: TGTGCCAGCAGCTTATTCCCCCATGATCAGCCCCAGCATTTT
CDR3 protein: CASSLFPHDQPQHF